The 2 T cell receptor beta chains presented below share a single source sample, sequenced in a study of somatic mutations in cytotoxic T cells in rheumatoid arthritis. The repertoire was sequenced with immunoSEQ multiplex PCR; TCRdb's copy has only in-frame clones and lacks some. The table shows more than 20,000 clones, with roughly 80% occurring only once. The sequenced sample consisted of CD8+ T cells sorted from blood. These receptors originate from an adult with rheumatoid arthritis.

This chain uses TRBV10-2 with TRBJ1-1, with D unclear. This CDR3 is 14 amino acids long. Trimming cost V 7 bases and J 0 bases, with 12 bases left between them. Germline lookup yields CDR1 WSHSY and CDR2 SAAADI. CDR3 loop: CASTPDAVNTEAFF. In DNA, the CDR3 is TGCGCCAGCACCCCCGATGCAGTGAACACTGAAGCTTTCTTT.

By sample fraction, this clone is medium-sized. The genes are TRBV7-9 and TRBJ2-5; D remains ambiguous. This CDR3 has 14 amino acids. From germline, CDR1 is SEHNR and CDR2 FQNEAQ (reference sequence). V was pared by 5 bases and J by 5 bases, with 15 bases between. CDR3 region: CASSPRTPEETQYF. CDR3 in DNA: TGTGCCAGCAGCCCCCGGACCCCCGAGGAGACCCAGTACTTC. Full variable domain (remainder filled in from reference TRBV7-9 and TRBJ2-5): DTGVSQNPRHKITKRGQNVTFRCDPISEHNRLYWYRQTLGQGPEFLTYFQNEAQLEKSRLLSDRFSAERPKGSFSTLEIQRTEQGDSAMYLCASSPRTPEETQYFGPGTRLLVL.